Listed below are T cell receptor beta chains from one sample, sequenced in a study of lymphopenia after photon versus proton radiotherapy. Data came from immunoSEQ multiplex PCR; TCRdb stores just in-frame clones and leaves some out. The table lists roughly 57,000 clones, more than 70% of them singletons. The starting material was peripheral blood, obtained from a patient treated with photon-based radiotherapy. The origin of the receptors is a man between 50 and 59 years old with gastric cancer. Each CDR3 is given with its conserved first and last residue. A D gene is named only where the DNA matches it firmly. Clone size is given for some rows only: seen once, a few or many times, or a class if the clone is expanded.

D gene	clone size	V gene	J gene	CDR3 DNA	CDR3 protein
TRBD1	-	TRBV2	TRBJ2-2	TGTGCCAGCAGTAGACAGGGGGTGATTAACACCGGGGAGCTGTTTTTT	CASSRQGVINTGELFF
-	few	TRBV5-4	TRBJ2-2	TGTGCCAGCAGCTTGGTTCGGAGCGGGGAGCTGTTTTTT	CASSLVRSGELFF
TRBD2	-	TRBV6-5	TRBJ2-7	TGTGCCAGCACTAGACAAGCGGGAGGGCCTGGCGAGCAGTACTTC	CASTRQAGGPGEQYF
-	once	TRBV25-1	TRBJ2-1	TGTGCCAGCAGGACGGGGCTCTCGCGTGAGCAGTTCTTC	CASRTGLSREQFF
-	once	TRBV6-1	TRBJ2-4	TGTGCCAGCAGTGAAGCGCTCGGGGGCGCTATCAAAAACATTCAGTACTTC	CASSEALGGAIKNIQYF
-	-	TRBV19	TRBJ1-5	TGTGCCAGTAGTGATAACGGGGGCAATCAGCCCCAGCATTTT	CASSDNGGNQPQHF
TRBD1	-	TRBV7-2	TRBJ1-2	TGTGCCAGCAGCCGGAGACAGGGAGCTAACTATGGCTACACCTTC	CASSRRQGANYGYTF
-	-	TRBV7-9	TRBJ2-7	TGTGCCAGCAGCGTAGTAAACCCTGGAGGGCAGTACTTC	CASSVVNPGGQYF
TRBD1	-	TRBV2	TRBJ2-7	TGTGCCAGCTCTACCGGGACAGGGGGTCGCGAGCAGTACTTC	CASSTGTGGREQYF
TRBD2	-	TRBV7-8	TRBJ2-5	TGTGCCAGCAGCTTGACTAGCGGGAGTGAGACCCAGTACTTC	CASSLTSGSETQYF
-	once	TRBV18	TRBJ2-2	TGTGCCAGCTCACCAGTCGTGGGGAACACCGGGGAGCTGTTTTTT	CASSPVVGNTGELFF
-	few	TRBV28	TRBJ1-4	TGTGCCAGCACCACTAATGAAAAACTGTTTTTT	CASTTNEKLFF
-	-	TRBV13	TRBJ2-5	TGTGCCAGCAGCTCAGCCATCATACAAGAGACCCAGTACTTC	CASSSAIIQETQYF
-	-	TRBV27	TRBJ1-1	TGTGCCAGCAGTTCTGGACAGATGAACACTGAAGCTTTCTTT	CASSSGQMNTEAFF
-	-	TRBV28	TRBJ1-5	TGTGCCAGCAGTTTACTCGGTAGCAATCAGCCCCAGCATTTT	CASSLLGSNQPQHF
-	-	TRBV7-9	TRBJ1-5	TGTGCCAGCAGCTTGGGGACCCTTAATCAGCCCCAGCATTTT	CASSLGTLNQPQHF
-	-	TRBV13	TRBJ2-7	TGTGCCAGCAGCCCCGAACGGGACTACGAGCAGTACTTC	CASSPERDYEQYF
TRBD2	-	TRBV19	TRBJ2-1	TGTGCCAGTAGTATCGGGACTAGCGGGAGGGCCGTACGAATCGAGCAGTTCTTC	CASSIGTSGRAVRIEQFF
-	-	TRBV30	TRBJ2-2	TGTGCCTGGAGAACACCCCTTACCCCCGGGGAGCTGTTTTTT	CAWRTPLTPGELFF
TRBD2	-	TRBV4-2	TRBJ2-3	TGTGCCAGCAGCCAAGATCTACTAGCGGAAATTACAGATACGCAGTATTTT	CASSQDLLAEITDTQYF
-	-	TRBV28	TRBJ1-1	TGTGCCAGCAGTTCTCCCGGGTCCACTGAAGCTTTCTTT	CASSSPGSTEAFF
-	-	TRBV7-2	TRBJ2-7	TGTGCCAGCAGCAAGGGGGGGTCAAAGTACGAGCAGTACTTC	CASSKGGSKYEQYF
-	-	TRBV5-1	TRBJ2-6	TGCGCCAGCAGCCCCCAGGAGGCCGGGGCCAACGTCCTGACTTTC	CASSPQEAGANVLTF
TRBD1	-	TRBV7-8	TRBJ2-7	TGTGCCAGCAGCTTAGAGGGACAGAGTTACGAGCAGTACTTC	CASSLEGQSYEQYF
-	-	TRBV7-2	TRBJ1-4	TGTGCCAGCAGCTTAGATGGGGGGAAGGGTGAAAAACTGTTTTTT	CASSLDGGKGEKLFF
TRBD2	-	TRBV18	TRBJ2-7	TGTGCCAGCTCACAGTTTCGTCTAGCGGCATTCTCCTACGAGCAGTACTTC	CASSQFRLAAFSYEQYF
-	-	TRBV9	TRBJ2-3	TGTGCCAGCAGCCCCCGGGAGGGGGCGACAGATACGCAGTATTTT	CASSPREGATDTQYF
-	-	TRBV5-5	TRBJ2-7	TGTGCCAGCAGCTTGATAGGGAACGAGCAGTACTTC	CASSLIGNEQYF
-	-	TRBV1	TRBJ2-3	TGCACCAGCAGCCAAGATCGGGCCCAGACTGCGGGCCACACAGATACGCAGTATTTT	CTSSQDRAQTAGHTDTQYF